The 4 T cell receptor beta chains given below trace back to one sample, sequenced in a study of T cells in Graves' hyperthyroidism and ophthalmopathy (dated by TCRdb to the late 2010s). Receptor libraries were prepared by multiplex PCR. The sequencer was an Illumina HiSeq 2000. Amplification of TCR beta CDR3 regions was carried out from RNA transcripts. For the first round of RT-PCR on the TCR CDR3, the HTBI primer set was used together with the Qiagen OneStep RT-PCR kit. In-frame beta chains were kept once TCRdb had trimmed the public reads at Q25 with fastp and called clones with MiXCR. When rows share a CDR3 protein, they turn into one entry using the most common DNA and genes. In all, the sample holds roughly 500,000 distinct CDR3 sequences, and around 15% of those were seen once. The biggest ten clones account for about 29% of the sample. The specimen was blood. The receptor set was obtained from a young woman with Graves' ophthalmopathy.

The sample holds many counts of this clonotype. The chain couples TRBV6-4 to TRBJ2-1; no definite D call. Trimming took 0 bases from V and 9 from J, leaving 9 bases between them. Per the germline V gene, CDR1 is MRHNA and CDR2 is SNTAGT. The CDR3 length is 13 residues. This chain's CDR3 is CASSDSPNFEQFF. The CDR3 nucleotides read TGTGCCAGCAGTGACTCCCCTAACTTTGAGCAGTTCTTC.

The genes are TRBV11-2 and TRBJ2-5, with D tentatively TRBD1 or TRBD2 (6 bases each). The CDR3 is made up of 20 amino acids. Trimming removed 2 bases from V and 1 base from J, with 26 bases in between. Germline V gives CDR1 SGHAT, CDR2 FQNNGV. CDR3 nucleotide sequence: TGTGCCAGCAGCTTATTAGGTACTGGAGGGGGGCCCGCCCTCCAAGAGACCCAGTACTTC. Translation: CASSLLGTGGGPALQETQYF.

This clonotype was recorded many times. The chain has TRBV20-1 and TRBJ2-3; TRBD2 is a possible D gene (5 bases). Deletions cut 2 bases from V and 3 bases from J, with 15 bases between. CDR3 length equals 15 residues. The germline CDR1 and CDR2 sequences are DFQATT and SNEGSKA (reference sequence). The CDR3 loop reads CSARSLARSTDTQYF. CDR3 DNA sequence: TGCAGTGCTAGATCTTTAGCGCGTAGTACAGATACGCAGTATTTT.

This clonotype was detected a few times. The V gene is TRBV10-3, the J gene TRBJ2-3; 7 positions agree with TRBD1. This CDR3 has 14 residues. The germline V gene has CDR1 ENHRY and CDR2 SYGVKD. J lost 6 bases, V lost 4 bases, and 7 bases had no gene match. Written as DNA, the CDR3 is TGTGCCATCAGTGTTATGACAGGGACCGATACGCAGTATTTT. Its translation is CAISVMTGTDTQYF.